The present T cell receptor (beta chain) was sequenced within a study of cytomegalovirus exposure and HLA in healthy donors. General study results and limits: A later analysis reported that several of the most significant clusters appeared to be linked to common viral pathogens, among them Epstein-Barr virus. It was approximately 170 TCR beta chains that were listed as cytomegalovirus-associated. Later genetic work tied a missense DCLRE1C variant to beta-chain V and J trimming.

Of note for this clone: Its antigen is undetermined.

With 60 Vbeta and 13 Jbeta primers, the PCR was carried out. Sequencing used immunoSEQ multiplex PCR; TCRdb keeps in-frame clones, though not all of them. Here the sample spans around 160,000 clones, around 76% being singletons. The sample was PBMCs. The source of this sequence is a woman in her 40s in good health and CMV-seronegative.

The CDR3 coding sequence is TGTGCCAGCAGCTTAGGAAGCGGGAGCTGGAGCGGCACAGATACGCAGTATTTT. Its protein product is CASSLGSGSWSGTDTQYF. The J gene is TRBJ2-3, the V gene TRBV7-2; the match to TRBD2 covers 8 bases. Unmatched junction bases numbered 10, after V lost 1 base and J lost 1 base. Looked up from germline, CDR1 is SGHTA and CDR2 is FQGNSA. The CDR3 has 18 residues. Supplemented by reference TRBV7-2 and TRBJ2-3, the full variable domain reads GAGVSQSPSNKVTEKGKDVELRCDPISGHTALYWYRQSLGQGLEFLIYFQGNSAPDKSGLPSDRFSAERTGGSVSTLTIQRTQQEDSAVYLCASSLGSGSWSGTDTQYFGPGTRLTVL.